Listed below are T cell receptor beta chains from one sample, sequenced in a study of T cells after yellow fever vaccination. TCRdb analysed the 5' RACE reads with MiXCR anew, one entry per CDR3 protein. This sample has over 45,000 distinct CDR3 sequences, with roughly 7.4% found just once. The specimen was CD8+ T cells sorted from PBMCs, collected on the day of the first yellow fever vaccination. The receptor source for this set is a man aged 18 to 30 who received the YFV17D yellow fever vaccine. CDR3s include the opening cysteine and the closing phenylalanine or tryptophan. The D gene is left open where the match is weak. Size is omitted from some rows. Given values are once, few, many or a class for expanded clones.

size: many
V: TRBV9
D: .
J: TRBJ1-4
CDR3: CASSLGRDNEKLFF
DNA: TGTGCCAGCAGCCTGGGCCGGGACAATGAAAAACTGTTTTTT

size: few
V: TRBV11-2
D: .
J: TRBJ2-7
CDR3: CASSLIGFEQYF
DNA: TGTGCCAGCAGCTTAATCGGTTTCGAGCAGTACTTC

size: many
V: TRBV7-3
D: .
J: TRBJ2-1
CDR3: CASSLGDNEQFF
DNA: TGTGCCAGCAGCTTGGGGGACAATGAGCAGTTCTTC

size: many
V: TRBV29-1
D: .
J: TRBJ1-1
CDR3: CSVGTKNTEAFF
DNA: TGCAGCGTTGGCACAAAGAACACTGAAGCTTTCTTT

size: many
V: TRBV11-3
D: .
J: TRBJ2-1
CDR3: CASSSGNEQFF
DNA: TGTGCCAGCAGCTCGGGAAATGAGCAGTTCTTC

size: many
V: TRBV7-2
D: TRBD2
J: TRBJ2-2
CDR3: CASSLELAGYTGELFF
DNA: TGTGCCAGCAGCTTAGAACTAGCGGGGTATACCGGGGAGCTGTTTTTT

size: few
V: TRBV4-3
D: .
J: TRBJ2-5
CDR3: CASSQDSGAGETQYF
DNA: TGCGCCAGCAGCCAAGATTCAGGGGCGGGAGAGACCCAGTACTTC

size: few
V: TRBV27
D: TRBD2
J: TRBJ2-3
CDR3: CASSRTSGAGTQYF
DNA: TGTGCCAGCAGTCGGACTAGCGGTGCAGGGACGCAGTATTTT

size: many
V: TRBV20-1
D: TRBD2
J: TRBJ2-1
CDR3: CSARDALAGSYNEQFF
DNA: TGCAGTGCTAGAGATGCCCTAGCGGGCTCCTACAATGAGCAGTTCTTC

size: few
V: TRBV7-9
D: TRBD1
J: TRBJ2-1
CDR3: CASSSGDRGLWYEQFF
DNA: TGTGCCAGCAGCTCCGGGGACAGGGGGCTGTGGTATGAGCAGTTCTTC

size: many
V: TRBV19
D: TRBD1
J: TRBJ2-2
CDR3: CASRLTGGTGELFF
DNA: TGTGCCAGTAGGCTGACAGGGGGAACCGGGGAGCTGTTTTTT

size: many
V: TRBV6-1
D: .
J: TRBJ2-3
CDR3: CASSEAQGLEDTQYF
DNA: TGTGCCAGCAGTGAAGCCCAGGGACTCGAAGATACGCAGTATTTT

size: few
V: TRBV6-2/TRBV6-3
D: TRBD2
J: TRBJ2-1
CDR3: CASSYWAGGPEQFF
DNA: TGTGCCAGCAGTTACTGGGCGGGGGGGCCTGAGCAGTTCTTC

size: .
V: TRBV4-3
D: TRBD1
J: TRBJ2-7
CDR3: CASSQDSRTGDFEQYF
DNA: TGCGCCAGCAGCCAAGATTCGAGGACAGGGGATTTCGAGCAGTACTTC

size: few
V: TRBV5-1
D: TRBD1
J: TRBJ1-2
CDR3: CASSFTSTGVGYGYTF
DNA: TGCGCCAGCAGCTTTACATCGACAGGGGTGGGCTATGGCTACACCTTC

size: few
V: TRBV6-1
D: TRBD1
J: TRBJ1-6
CDR3: CASSQTGPGSYNSPLHF
DNA: TGTGCCAGCAGCCAGACAGGGCCCGGCTCCTATAATTCACCCCTCCACTTT

size: many
V: TRBV7-6
D: TRBD2
J: TRBJ2-1
CDR3: CASSVVSGGVNEQFF
DNA: TGTGCCAGCAGCGTTGTTAGCGGGGGAGTTAATGAGCAGTTCTTC

size: few
V: TRBV11-3
D: .
J: TRBJ2-3
CDR3: CASSRRYPRDWSTDTQYF
DNA: TGTGCCAGCAGTCGACGATACCCCCGGGACTGGAGCACAGATACGCAGTATTTT

size: many
V: TRBV7-6
D: TRBD1
J: TRBJ1-1
CDR3: CASSHIRGTEAFF
DNA: TGTGCCAGCAGCCACATCAGGGGGACTGAAGCTTTCTTT

size: many
V: TRBV5-1
D: TRBD1
J: TRBJ2-1
CDR3: CASSLGDRENEQFF
DNA: TGCGCCAGCAGCTTGGGGGACAGGGAGAATGAGCAGTTCTTC

size: .
V: TRBV7-9
D: .
J: TRBJ1-2
CDR3: CASSLSGQPRGYTF
DNA: TGTGCCAGCAGCTTGTCAGGACAGCCGCGTGGCTACACCTTC

size: .
V: TRBV12-3/TRBV12-4
D: TRBD2
J: TRBJ2-1
CDR3: CACSTFSERGPLLYEQFF
DNA: TGTGCCTGCAGTACTTTTTCGGAGCGGGGGCCCCTTTTGTATGAGCAGTTCTTC

size: .
V: TRBV11-2
D: .
J: TRBJ2-7
CDR3: CASSLVGGSPYEQYF
DNA: TGTGCCAGCAGCTTAGTTGGCGGTTCACCCTACGAGCAGTACTTC

size: few
V: TRBV9
D: TRBD2
J: TRBJ2-1
CDR3: CASSRLAGGLDEQFF
DNA: TGTGCCAGCAGCAGACTGGCGGGGGGGCTCGATGAGCAGTTCTTC

size: few
V: TRBV12-5
D: .
J: TRBJ2-2
CDR3: CASGLVLRGTGELFF
DNA: TGTGCTAGTGGTTTGGTACTCCGGGGTACCGGGGAGCTGTTTTTT

size: .
V: TRBV4-3
D: .
J: TRBJ2-2
CDR3: CASSQEWGVGELFF
DNA: TGCGCCAGCAGCCAAGAATGGGGGGTCGGGGAGCTGTTTTTT

size: many
V: TRBV5-5
D: TRBD2
J: TRBJ2-2
CDR3: CASSFPRGADTGELFF
DNA: TGTGCCAGCAGCTTCCCGCGGGGGGCGGACACCGGGGAGCTGTTTTTT

size: .
V: TRBV3-1
D: .
J: TRBJ2-5
CDR3: CASQRTEEETQYF
DNA: TGTGCCAGCCAAAGGACAGAAGAAGAGACCCAGTACTTC

size: few
V: TRBV9
D: TRBD1
J: TRBJ2-2
CDR3: CASSVRTGPLTGELFF
DNA: TGTGCCAGCAGCGTCCGGACAGGGCCTCTCACCGGGGAGCTGTTTTTT

size: .
V: TRBV7-3
D: .
J: TRBJ2-5
CDR3: CASSLRPVEQETQYF
DNA: TGTGCCAGCAGCTTACGGCCAGTAGAGCAAGAGACCCAGTACTTC

size: few
V: TRBV9
D: TRBD2
J: TRBJ2-1
CDR3: CASSVVPSGEDNEQFF
DNA: TGTGCCAGCAGCGTAGTTCCTAGCGGGGAAGACAATGAGCAGTTCTTC

size: many
V: TRBV10-3
D: TRBD2
J: TRBJ2-5
CDR3: CAISNPGLAGWTQYF
DNA: TGTGCCATCAGCAATCCGGGACTAGCGGGGTGGACCCAGTACTTC

size: few
V: TRBV6-1
D: .
J: TRBJ2-7
CDR3: CASSGTFRGSYEQYF
DNA: TGTGCCAGCAGTGGGACATTCCGGGGCTCCTACGAGCAGTACTTC

size: few
V: TRBV4-1
D: .
J: TRBJ1-6
CDR3: CASSPPQGRNSPLHF
DNA: TGCGCCAGCAGCCCACCACAGGGACGGAATTCACCCCTCCACTTT

size: many
V: TRBV25-1
D: .
J: TRBJ2-5
CDR3: CASSEGVETQYF
DNA: TGTGCCAGCAGTGAAGGGGTCGAGACCCAGTACTTC

size: .
V: TRBV21-1
D: .
J: TRBJ2-1
CDR3: CASSPIGVVTYNEQFF
DNA: TGTGCCAGCAGTCCGATAGGGGTTGTCACCTACAATGAGCAGTTCTTC

size: many
V: TRBV4-3
D: TRBD2
J: TRBJ2-1
CDR3: CASSQRPGGSYNEQFF
DNA: TGCGCCAGCAGCCAGCGGCCGGGGGGCTCCTACAATGAGCAGTTCTTC

size: many
V: TRBV29-1
D: .
J: TRBJ2-3
CDR3: CSVEGGGKFSTDTQYF
DNA: TGCAGCGTTGAGGGCGGAGGTAAATTCAGCACAGATACGCAGTATTTT

size: .
V: TRBV5-1
D: TRBD1
J: TRBJ2-2
CDR3: CASSLRGVGDRDPGELFF
DNA: TGCGCCAGCAGCTTGAGGGGCGTAGGGGACAGGGATCCCGGGGAGCTGTTTTTT

size: few
V: TRBV12-3/TRBV12-4
D: .
J: TRBJ2-2
CDR3: CASSSTGHTTGELFF
DNA: TGTGCCAGCAGTTCCACGGGCCATACCACTGGGGAGCTGTTTTTT

size: .
V: TRBV27
D: .
J: TRBJ2-6
CDR3: CASSSRSLSGANVLTF
DNA: TGTGCCAGCAGTTCTAGGTCCCTCTCTGGGGCCAACGTCCTGACTTTC

size: .
V: TRBV10-3
D: .
J: TRBJ1-2
CDR3: CIVGGSNYGYTF
DNA: TGTATTGTTGGGGGTTCTAACTATGGCTACACCTTC

size: many
V: TRBV12-3/TRBV12-4
D: .
J: TRBJ1-5
CDR3: CASSRPSDTRPQHF
DNA: TGTGCCAGCAGTCGCCCCTCCGACACCCGGCCCCAGCATTTT

size: few
V: TRBV4-2
D: TRBD1
J: TRBJ2-1
CDR3: CASSPHSGTGRLYNEQFF
DNA: TGTGCCAGCAGCCCACACTCCGGGACAGGGAGACTTTACAATGAGCAGTTCTTC

size: .
V: TRBV7-9
D: TRBD2
J: TRBJ2-4
CDR3: CASSLGPGTKIQYF
DNA: TGTGCCAGCAGCTTGGGGCCCGGGACTAAAATTCAGTACTTC

size: few
V: TRBV5-4
D: .
J: TRBJ1-1
CDR3: CASSPHGGTEAFF
DNA: TGTGCCAGCAGCCCGCATGGAGGCACTGAAGCTTTCTTT

size: .
V: TRBV12-3/TRBV12-4
D: .
J: TRBJ2-5
CDR3: CASRSRGTAQETQYF
DNA: TGTGCCAGCAGATCCAGGGGCACGGCGCAAGAGACCCAGTACTTC

size: many
V: TRBV6-5
D: TRBD1
J: TRBJ1-3
CDR3: CASSFGGGAGNTIYF
DNA: TGTGCCAGCAGTTTCGGAGGGGGCGCAGGAAACACCATATATTTT

size: .
V: TRBV12-3/TRBV12-4
D: .
J: TRBJ2-2
CDR3: CASSSSNTGELFF
DNA: TGTGCCAGCAGTTCGTCGAACACCGGGGAGCTGTTTTTT

size: .
V: TRBV10-3
D: .
J: TRBJ2-7
CDR3: CAIGVGGLEQYF
DNA: TGTGCCATCGGTGTAGGAGGCCTCGAGCAGTACTTC

size: many
V: TRBV12-3/TRBV12-4
D: TRBD1
J: TRBJ2-2
CDR3: CASAGTGYTGELFF
DNA: TGTGCCAGCGCCGGGACAGGCTACACCGGGGAGCTGTTTTTT

size: few
V: TRBV6-4
D: .
J: TRBJ2-3
CDR3: CASSDTGTATDTQYF
DNA: TGTGCCAGCAGTGATACGGGGACGGCCACAGATACGCAGTATTTT

size: few
V: TRBV29-1
D: .
J: TRBJ1-1
CDR3: CSAWRGQAFF
DNA: TGCAGCGCGTGGAGGGGTCAAGCTTTCTTT

size: few
V: TRBV29-1
D: TRBD1
J: TRBJ1-2
CDR3: CSVANRGGYTF
DNA: TGCAGCGTTGCCAACAGGGGTGGCTACACCTTC

size: .
V: TRBV27
D: .
J: TRBJ2-1
CDR3: CASSPLITSSYNEQFF
DNA: TGTGCCAGCTCCCCCTTAATTACGAGCTCCTACAATGAGCAGTTCTTC